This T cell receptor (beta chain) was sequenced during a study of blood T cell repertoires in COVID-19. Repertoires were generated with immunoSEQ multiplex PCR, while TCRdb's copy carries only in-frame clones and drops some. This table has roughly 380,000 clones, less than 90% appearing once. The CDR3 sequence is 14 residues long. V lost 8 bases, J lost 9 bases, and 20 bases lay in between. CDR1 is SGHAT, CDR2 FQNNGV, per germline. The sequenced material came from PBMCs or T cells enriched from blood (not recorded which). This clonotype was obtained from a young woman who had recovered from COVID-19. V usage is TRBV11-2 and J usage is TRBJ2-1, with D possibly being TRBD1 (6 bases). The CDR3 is CASGETGGLFEQFF. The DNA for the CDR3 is TGTGCCAGCGGAGAGACAGGCGGACTTTTTGAGCAGTTCTTC.